The 16 T cell receptor beta chains reported below all come from one sample, sequenced in a study of regulatory T cells in long-lasting Graves disease. CDR3-region Arm-PCR and iRepertoire HTBI primers produced the TCR beta libraries. Via MiXCR, TCRdb re-called the multiplex PCR reads, giving one row per CDR3 protein. The sample consists of around 400,000 distinct CDR3 sequences, 15% to 19% of them appearing once. Time point indicated: newly diagnosed GD, antithyroid drugs for less than 3 months. Scientists built the TCR library using RNA that was extracted from PBMCs. The material was peripheral blood mononuclear cells (PBMCs), obtained at new diagnosis, from a patient treated with antithyroid drugs. Every receptor here comes from a female donor with Graves disease.

The chain uses TRBV4-3 and TRBJ2-1; D tentatively reads TRBD1 or TRBD2 (5 bases each). The germline V gene encodes CDR1 LGHNA and CDR2 YSLEER. Trimming pared 1 base from V and 11 bases from J, leaving 15 bases between. The CDR3 covers 14 residues. CDR3 DNA: TGCGCCAGCAGCCAAGGTCGGGGCCCGGGAAAGCAGTTCTTC. Amino acids: CASSQGRGPGKQFF.

This clonotype was seen many times. The V gene is TRBV7-2, the J gene TRBJ2-3, with 8 bases aligning to TRBD2. Per the germline V gene, CDR1 is SGHTA and CDR2 is FQGNSA. The V gene end was trimmed by 4 bases and the J gene end by 2 bases; junction bases not matched to a gene: 5. This CDR3 comprises 15 residues. The CDR3 DNA reads as TGTGCCAGCAGCTCTCGGGGGGGGTTCACAGATACGCAGTATTTT. Its protein product is CASSSRGGFTDTQYF.

In regard to this clonotype: Given a much more abundant clone one base away, this may be a read error. The rearrangement uses TRBV7-9 and TRBJ1-1; no reliable D call. Per germline, CDR1 SEHNR and CDR2 FQNEAQ (reference sequence). V was pared by 3 bases and J by 7 bases, with 6 bases between. The CDR3 covers 11 residues. DNA of the CDR3: TGTGCCAGCAGCTTTAAAAATGAAGCTTTCTTT. As protein: CASSFKNEAFF.

This clonotype has at least ten counts. CDR3 residues: CSASTGHYNEQFF. The CDR3 nucleotides are TGCAGTGCTTCGACAGGACACTACAATGAGCAGTTCTTC. The chain employs TRBV20-1 and TRBJ2-1; a possible D gene is TRBD1 (6 bases). The CDR3 is 13 residues long. CDR1 is DFQATT, CDR2 SNEGSKA, per germline (reference sequence). V was shortened by 5 bases and J by 3 bases, with 11 bases between the two germline ends.

The chain joins TRBV20-1 to TRBJ2-5; TRBD2 matches 10 bases. Germline CDR1 DFQATT, CDR2 SNEGSKA (reference sequence). This CDR3 is built from 17 residues. The V segment lost 3 bases and the J segment 5 bases; nucleotides outside the gene matches: 15. The CDR3 reads CSARMGLAGVLDETQYF. The CDR3 coding sequence is TGCAGTGCTAGGATGGGGCTAGCGGGAGTGCTCGACGAGACCCAGTACTTC.

This clonotype came up many times. V is TRBV15 and J is TRBJ1-5; no clear D. V lost 0 bases to trimming and J lost 6 bases, with 9 bases between them. Germline V gene data show CDR1 as LNHNV and CDR2 as YYDKDF (reference sequence). The CDR3 has 14 residues. The CDR3 is CATSREGSRQPQHF. DNA of the CDR3: TGTGCCACCAGCAGAGAAGGTTCACGTCAGCCCCAGCATTTT.

This clonotype was seen at least ten times. This chain connects TRBV4-2 to TRBJ1-1; maybe TRBD1 (6 bases). Trimming stripped 4 bases from V and 2 bases from J, with 14 bases between. The germline V gene encodes CDR1 LGHNA and CDR2 YNFKEQ. The CDR3 has 15 residues. CDR3 loop: CASSLHGGPNTEAFF. CDR3 DNA: TGTGCCAGCAGCCTTCACGGGGGCCCAAACACTGAAGCTTTCTTT.

This clonotype was counted ten times or more. This rearrangement joins TRBV28 to TRBJ1-2, with 8 bases lining up with TRBD1. CDR1 is MDHEN, CDR2 SYDVKM, per germline. CDR3 length: 16 residues. The trim removed 5 bases at V and 7 bases at J, leaving 15 bases unmatched. The CDR3 protein is CASSPAWTGKDGGYTF. The CDR3, as DNA: TGTGCCAGCAGTCCCGCGTGGACAGGGAAGGATGGTGGCTACACCTTC.

This clonotype was counted ten times or more. V gene TRBV30 combines with J gene TRBJ2-1; D is ambiguous. The V end was cut by 3 bases, the J end by 4 bases, with 4 bases between. The CDR3 has 11 amino acids. Germline assignment: CDR1 GTSNPN and CDR2 SVGIG (reference sequence). CDR3 coding DNA: TGTGCCTGGAGCCTTTACAATGAGCAGTTCTTC. Its protein is CAWSLYNEQFF.

Worth noting for this clonotype: A clone one base away is much larger, so this may be a read error. This rearrangement joins TRBV2 to TRBJ1-5; D possibly corresponds to TRBD1 (5 bases). Germline loops: CDR1 SNHLY, CDR2 FYNNEI. This CDR3 spans 13 amino acids. Deletions cut 6 bases from V and 5 bases from J, with 11 bases between. The CDR3 DNA is TGTGCCAGCAGCTGGGGGGATCATCAGCCCCAGCATTTT. It yields the protein CASSWGDHQPQHF.

This clonotype was detected many times. The gene calls are TRBV11-2 and TRBJ1-5, with TRBD1 matching over 10 bases. V shed 5 bases, J shed 0 bases, and the junction held 10 bases outside the gene matches. CDR1 is SGHAT, CDR2 FQNNGV, per germline. This CDR3 has 18 residues. The CDR3 loop is CASSRGQGGDYSNQPQHF. Written as DNA, the CDR3 is TGTGCCAGCAGCAGAGGACAGGGGGGAGATTATAGCAATCAGCCCCAGCATTTT.

This clonotype was observed many times. V is TRBV28 and J is TRBJ1-2, with 9 bases identical to TRBD1. Germline CDR1 and CDR2: MDHEN and SYDVKM. The CDR3 consists of 19 residues. Trimming at V came to 5 bases and at J to 8 bases, leaving 24 bases not matched to a gene. CDR3 DNA: TGTGCCAGCAGTCCACCCCTTCCCGGGACAGGGATAGTATGGCAAGGCTACACCTTC. Protein: CASSPPLPGTGIVWQGYTF.

For the CDR3, the DNA is TGTGCCAGCAGCTTAGATCAGGGGGCGCGTGGCTACACCTTC. Translated, it gives CASSLDQGARGYTF. This chain connects TRBV11-2 to TRBJ1-2; 8 positions agree with TRBD1. V shed 0 bases and J 7 bases; nucleotides not matched to a gene: 4. The germline CDR1 and CDR2 sequences are SGHAT and FQNNGV. This CDR3 is built from 14 residues.

This clonotype was detected ten times or more. This chain uses TRBV9 with TRBJ2-1; no clear D gene. V was cut by 6 bases and J by 2 bases, with 15 bases left in between. The germline V gene encodes CDR1 SGDLS and CDR2 YYNGEE. The CDR3 runs 15 residues. The CDR3 loop reads CASTREAHTYNEQFF. CDR3 nucleotide sequence: TGTGCCAGCACCCGCGAGGCTCACACCTACAATGAGCAGTTCTTC.

As for this clonotype: This clone may be a read error of a much larger clone one base away. The J gene is TRBJ2-5, the V gene TRBV6-2 or TRBV6-3; 13 bases fit TRBD2. Germline CDR1 is MNHEY and CDR2 is SVGEGT. V dropped 6 bases and J dropped 3; count of bases not matched to a gene: 13. The length of the CDR3 is 18 residues. DNA of the CDR3: TGTGCCAGCAGCTGGACTAGCGGGAGAATAGGGGGGAAAGAGACCCAGTACTTC. This codes for CASSWTSGRIGGKETQYF.

This clonotype was recorded at least ten times. V usage is TRBV28 and J usage is TRBJ1-1; D might be TRBD1 (5 bases). V lost 6 bases and J 4 bases, leaving 12 bases between the germline ends. The CDR3 has 13 residues. Per the germline V gene, CDR1 is MDHEN and CDR2 is SYDVKM. CDR3: CASRGLYRTEAFF. Here the CDR3 DNA reads TGTGCCAGCAGGGGACTTTATCGCACTGAAGCTTTCTTT.